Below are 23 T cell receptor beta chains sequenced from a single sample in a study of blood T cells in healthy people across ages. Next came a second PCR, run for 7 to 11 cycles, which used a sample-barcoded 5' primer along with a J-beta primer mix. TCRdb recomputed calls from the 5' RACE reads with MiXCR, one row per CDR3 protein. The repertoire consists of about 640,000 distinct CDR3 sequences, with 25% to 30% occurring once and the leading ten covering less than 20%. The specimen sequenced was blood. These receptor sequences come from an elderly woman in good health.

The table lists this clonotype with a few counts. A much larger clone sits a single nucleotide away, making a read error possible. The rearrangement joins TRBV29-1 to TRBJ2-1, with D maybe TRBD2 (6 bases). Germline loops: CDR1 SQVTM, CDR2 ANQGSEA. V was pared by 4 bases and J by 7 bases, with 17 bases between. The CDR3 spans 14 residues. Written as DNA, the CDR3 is TGCAGCGTTGGAGAGTACAGGAGGGCGAATGAGCAGTTCTTC. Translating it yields CSVGEYRRANEQFF.

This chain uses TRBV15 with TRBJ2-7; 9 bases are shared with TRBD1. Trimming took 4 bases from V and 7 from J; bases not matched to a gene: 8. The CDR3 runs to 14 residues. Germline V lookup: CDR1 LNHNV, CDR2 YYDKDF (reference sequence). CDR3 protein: CATSTGDRVGEQYF. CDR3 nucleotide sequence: TGTGCCACCAGCACAGGGGACAGGGTGGGGGAGCAGTACTTC. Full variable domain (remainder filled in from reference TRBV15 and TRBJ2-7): DAMVIQNPRYQVTQFGKPVTLSCSQTLNHNVMYWYQQKSSQAPKLLFHYYDKDFNNEADTPDNFQSRRPNTSFCFLDIRSPGLGDTAMYLCATSTGDRVGEQYFGPGTRLTVT.

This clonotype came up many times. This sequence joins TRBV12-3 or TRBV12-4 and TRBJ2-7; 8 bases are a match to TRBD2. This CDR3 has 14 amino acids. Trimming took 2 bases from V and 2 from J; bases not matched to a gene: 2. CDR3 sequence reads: CASSLTREAYEQYF. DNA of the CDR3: TGTGCCAGCAGTTTAACGCGGGAGGCCTACGAGCAGTACTTC.

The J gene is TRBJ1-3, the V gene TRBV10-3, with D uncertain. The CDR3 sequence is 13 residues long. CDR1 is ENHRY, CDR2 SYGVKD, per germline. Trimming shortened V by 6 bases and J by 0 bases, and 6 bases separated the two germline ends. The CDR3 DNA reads TGTGCCATCAGATCCGACTCTGGAAACACCATATATTTT. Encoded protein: CAIRSDSGNTIYF.

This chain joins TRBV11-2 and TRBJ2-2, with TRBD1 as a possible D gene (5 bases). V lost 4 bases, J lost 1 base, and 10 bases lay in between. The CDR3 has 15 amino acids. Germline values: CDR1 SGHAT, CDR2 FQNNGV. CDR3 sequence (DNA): TGTGCCAGCAGCTACTTCAGGGAGAACACCGGGGAGCTGTTTTTT. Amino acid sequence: CASSYFRENTGELFF.

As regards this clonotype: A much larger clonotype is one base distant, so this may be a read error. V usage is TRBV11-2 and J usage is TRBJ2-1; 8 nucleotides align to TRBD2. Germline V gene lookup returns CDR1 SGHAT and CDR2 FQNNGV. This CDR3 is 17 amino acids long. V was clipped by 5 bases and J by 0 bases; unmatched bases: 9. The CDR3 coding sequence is TGTGCCAGCAGCCCCTGGGTAGCGGGATACTCCTACAATGAGCAGTTCTTC. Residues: CASSPWVAGYSYNEQFF.

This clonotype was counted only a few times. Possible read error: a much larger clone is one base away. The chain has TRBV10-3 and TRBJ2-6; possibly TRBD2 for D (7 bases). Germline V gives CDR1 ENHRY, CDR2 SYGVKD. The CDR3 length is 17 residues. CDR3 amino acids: CAISERGGGSGANVRTF. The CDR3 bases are TGTGCCATCAGTGAGCGCGGGGGAGGATCGGGGGCCAACGTCCGGACTTTC.

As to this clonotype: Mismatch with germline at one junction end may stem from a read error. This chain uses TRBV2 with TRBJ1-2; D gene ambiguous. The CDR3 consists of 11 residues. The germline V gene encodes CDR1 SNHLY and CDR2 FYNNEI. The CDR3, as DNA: TGTGCTAGCAAATACAGCTATGGCTACACCTTC. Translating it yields CASKYSYGYTF.

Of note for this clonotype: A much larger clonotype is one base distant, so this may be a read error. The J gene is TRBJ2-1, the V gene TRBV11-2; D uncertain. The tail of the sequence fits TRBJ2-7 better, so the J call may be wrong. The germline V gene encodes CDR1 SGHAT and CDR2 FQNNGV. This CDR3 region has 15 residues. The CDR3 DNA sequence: TGTGCCAGCAGCTTGCCCAAAGGCCCCTACAATGAGCAGTACTTC. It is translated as CASSLPKGPYNEQYF.

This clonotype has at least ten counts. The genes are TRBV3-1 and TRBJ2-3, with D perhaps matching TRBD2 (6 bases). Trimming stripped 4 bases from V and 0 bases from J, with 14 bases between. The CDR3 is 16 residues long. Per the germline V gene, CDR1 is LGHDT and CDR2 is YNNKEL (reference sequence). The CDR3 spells CASSLRTIASTDTQYF. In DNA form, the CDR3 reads TGTGCCAGCAGCCTCCGGACTATTGCTAGCACAGATACGCAGTATTTT.

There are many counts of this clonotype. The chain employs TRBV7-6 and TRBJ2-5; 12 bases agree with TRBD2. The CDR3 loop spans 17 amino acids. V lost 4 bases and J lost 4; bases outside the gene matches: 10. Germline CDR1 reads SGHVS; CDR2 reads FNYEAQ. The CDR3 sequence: CASSSTDLAGGRETQYF. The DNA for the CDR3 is TGTGCCAGCAGCTCGACCGATCTAGCGGGGGGGCGAGAGACCCAGTACTTC.

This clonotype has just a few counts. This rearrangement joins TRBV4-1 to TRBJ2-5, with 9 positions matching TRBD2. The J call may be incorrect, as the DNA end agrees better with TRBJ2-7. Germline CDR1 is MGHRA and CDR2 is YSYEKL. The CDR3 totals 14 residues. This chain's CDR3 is CASSQPSGAYEQYF. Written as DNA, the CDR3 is TGCGCCAGCAGCCAACCTAGCGGGGCCTACGAGCAGTACTTC.

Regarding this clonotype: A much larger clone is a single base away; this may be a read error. CDR3 nucleotides: TGTGCCAGCAGCCCCCAACGGACTGGCGGGGCAGACAATGAGCAGTTCTTC. This sequence encodes CASSPQRTGGADNEQFF. V gene TRBV4-2 combines with J gene TRBJ2-1; possibly TRBD2 for D (6 bases). Per germline, CDR1 LGHNA and CDR2 YNFKEQ. Trimming removed 4 bases from V and 5 bases from J, with 21 bases in between. The CDR3 extends over 17 amino acids.

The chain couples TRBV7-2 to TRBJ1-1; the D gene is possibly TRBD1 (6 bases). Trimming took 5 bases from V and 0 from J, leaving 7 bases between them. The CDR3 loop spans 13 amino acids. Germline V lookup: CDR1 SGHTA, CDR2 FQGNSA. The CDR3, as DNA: TGTGCCAGCAGCGGGACACTGAACACTGAAGCTTTCTTT. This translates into CASSGTLNTEAFF. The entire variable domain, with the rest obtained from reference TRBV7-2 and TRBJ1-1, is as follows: GAGVSQSPSNKVTEKGKDVELRCDPISGHTALYWYRQSLGQGLEFLIYFQGNSAPDKSGLPSDRFSAERTGGSVSTLTIQRTQQEDSAVYLCASSGTLNTEAFFGQGTRLTVV.

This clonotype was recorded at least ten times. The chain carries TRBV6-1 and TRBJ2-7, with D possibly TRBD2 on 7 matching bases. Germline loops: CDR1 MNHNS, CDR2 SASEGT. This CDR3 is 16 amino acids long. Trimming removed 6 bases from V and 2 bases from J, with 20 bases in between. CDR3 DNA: TGTGCCAGCAGAAACGAGGGGGTGGGAGGGACCTACGAGCAGTACTTC. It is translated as CASRNEGVGGTYEQYF.

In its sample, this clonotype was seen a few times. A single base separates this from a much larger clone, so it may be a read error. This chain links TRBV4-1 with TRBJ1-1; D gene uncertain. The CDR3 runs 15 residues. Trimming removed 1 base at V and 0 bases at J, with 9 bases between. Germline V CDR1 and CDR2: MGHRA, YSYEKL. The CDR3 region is CASSQVGVVNTEAFF. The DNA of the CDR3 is TGCGCCAGCAGCCAAGTAGGAGTCGTGAACACTGAAGCTTTCTTT.

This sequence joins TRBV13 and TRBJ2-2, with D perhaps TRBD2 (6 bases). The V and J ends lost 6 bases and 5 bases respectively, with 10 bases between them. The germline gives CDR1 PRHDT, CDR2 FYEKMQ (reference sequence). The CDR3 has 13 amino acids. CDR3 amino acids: CASSYAGTGELFF. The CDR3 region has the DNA TGTGCCAGCAGTTACGCGGGGACCGGGGAGCTGTTTTTT.

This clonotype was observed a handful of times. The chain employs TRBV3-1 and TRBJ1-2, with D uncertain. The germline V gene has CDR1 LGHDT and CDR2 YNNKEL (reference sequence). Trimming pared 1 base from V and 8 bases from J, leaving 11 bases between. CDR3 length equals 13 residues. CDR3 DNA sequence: TGTGCCAGCAGCCAAGTCCTGGCGGGCGGCTACACCTTC. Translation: CASSQVLAGGYTF. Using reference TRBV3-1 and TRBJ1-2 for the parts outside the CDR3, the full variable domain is DTAVSQTPKYLVTQMGNDKSIKCEQNLGHDTMYWYKQDSKKFLKIMFSYNNKELIINETVPNRFSPKSPDKAHLNLHINSLELGDSAVYFCASSQVLAGGYTFGSGTRLTVV.

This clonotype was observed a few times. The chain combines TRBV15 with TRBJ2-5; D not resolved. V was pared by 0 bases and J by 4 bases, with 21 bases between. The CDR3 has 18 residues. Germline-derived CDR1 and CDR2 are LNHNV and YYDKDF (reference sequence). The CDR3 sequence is CATSRDPYRLGERETQYF. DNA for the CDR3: TGTGCCACCAGCAGAGATCCCTACCGTTTAGGAGAAAGAGAGACCCAGTACTTC.

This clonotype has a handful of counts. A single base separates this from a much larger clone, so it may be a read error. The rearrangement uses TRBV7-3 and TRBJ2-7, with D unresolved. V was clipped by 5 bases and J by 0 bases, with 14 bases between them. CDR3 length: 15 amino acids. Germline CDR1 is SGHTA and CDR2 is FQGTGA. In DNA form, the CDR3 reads TGTGCCAGCAGCCCACCGGACGGGCCCTCCTACGAGCAGTACTTC. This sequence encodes CASSPPDGPSYEQYF.

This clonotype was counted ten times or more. In DNA form, the CDR3 reads TGCAGTGCCCCTAGCCCGACTAACTATGGCTACACCTTC. Translating gives CSAPSPTNYGYTF. The V gene is TRBV20-1, the J gene TRBJ1-2; no firm D call. The germline CDR1 and CDR2 sequences are DFQATT and SNEGSKA (reference sequence). Trimming left V 6 bases short and J 0 bases short, with 11 bases between. The CDR3 runs to 13 residues.

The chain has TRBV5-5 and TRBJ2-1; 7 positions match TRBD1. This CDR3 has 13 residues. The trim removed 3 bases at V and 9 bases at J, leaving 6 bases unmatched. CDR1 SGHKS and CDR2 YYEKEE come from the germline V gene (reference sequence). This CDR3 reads CASSSGRGSEQFF. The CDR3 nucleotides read TGTGCCAGCAGCTCCGGCAGGGGGAGTGAGCAGTTCTTC. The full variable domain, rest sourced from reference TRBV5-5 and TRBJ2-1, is DAGVTQSPTHLIKTRGQQVTLRCSPISGHKSVSWYQQVLGQGPQFIFQYYEKEERGRGNFPDRFSARQFPNYSSELNVNALLLGDSALYLCASSSGRGSEQFFGPGTRLTVL.

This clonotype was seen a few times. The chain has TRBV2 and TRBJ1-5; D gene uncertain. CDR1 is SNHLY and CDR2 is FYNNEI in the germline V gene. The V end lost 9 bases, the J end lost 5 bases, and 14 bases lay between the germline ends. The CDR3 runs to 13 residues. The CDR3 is CASGDGPDQPQHF. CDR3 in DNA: TGTGCCAGTGGCGACGGGCCGGATCAGCCCCAGCATTTT.